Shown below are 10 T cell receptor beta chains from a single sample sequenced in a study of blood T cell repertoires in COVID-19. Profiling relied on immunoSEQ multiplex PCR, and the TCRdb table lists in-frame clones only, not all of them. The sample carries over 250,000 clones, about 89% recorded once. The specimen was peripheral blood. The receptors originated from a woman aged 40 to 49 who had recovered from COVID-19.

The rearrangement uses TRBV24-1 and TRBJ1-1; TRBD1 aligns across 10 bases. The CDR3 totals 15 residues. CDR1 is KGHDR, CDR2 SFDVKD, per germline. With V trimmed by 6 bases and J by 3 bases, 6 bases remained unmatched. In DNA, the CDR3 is TGTGCCACCAGTTCCCGGACAGGGGGGTACACTGAAGCTTTCTTT. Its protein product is CATSSRTGGYTEAFF.

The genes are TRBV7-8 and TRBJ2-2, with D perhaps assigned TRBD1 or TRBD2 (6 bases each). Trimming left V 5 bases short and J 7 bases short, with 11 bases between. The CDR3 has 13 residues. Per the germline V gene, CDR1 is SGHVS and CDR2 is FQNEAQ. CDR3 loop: CASSRGPGGELFF. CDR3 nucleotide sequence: TGTGCCAGCAGCCGGGGGCCGGGCGGGGAGCTGTTTTTT.

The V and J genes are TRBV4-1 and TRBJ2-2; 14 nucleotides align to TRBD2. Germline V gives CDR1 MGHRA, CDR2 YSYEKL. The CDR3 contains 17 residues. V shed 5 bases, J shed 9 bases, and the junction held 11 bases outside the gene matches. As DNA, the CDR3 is TGCGCCAGCAGCTATACATACGGGACTAGCGGGGGTCGGGAGCTGTTTTTT. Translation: CASSYTYGTSGGRELFF.

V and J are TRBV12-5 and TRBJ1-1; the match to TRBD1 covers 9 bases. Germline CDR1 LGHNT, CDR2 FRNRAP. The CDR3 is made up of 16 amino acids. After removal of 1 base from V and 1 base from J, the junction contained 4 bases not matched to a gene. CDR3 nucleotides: TGTGCTAGTGGTTTGGGGGGGACAGGGAGGAACACTGAAGCTTTCTTT. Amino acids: CASGLGGTGRNTEAFF.

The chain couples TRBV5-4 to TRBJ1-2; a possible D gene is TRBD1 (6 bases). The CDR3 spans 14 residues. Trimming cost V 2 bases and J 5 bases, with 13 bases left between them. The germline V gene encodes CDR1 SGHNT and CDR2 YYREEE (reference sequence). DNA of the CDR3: TGTGCCAGCAGCTTCGGCAGGGGACCTTATGGCTACACCTTC. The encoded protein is CASSFGRGPYGYTF.

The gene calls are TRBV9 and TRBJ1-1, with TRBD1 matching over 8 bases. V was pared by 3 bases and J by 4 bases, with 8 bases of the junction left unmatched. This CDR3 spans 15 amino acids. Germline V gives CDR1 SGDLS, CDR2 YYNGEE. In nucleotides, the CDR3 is TGTGCCAGCAGCGCCATCAGGACAGGGAGCACTGAAGCTTTCTTT. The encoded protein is CASSAIRTGSTEAFF.

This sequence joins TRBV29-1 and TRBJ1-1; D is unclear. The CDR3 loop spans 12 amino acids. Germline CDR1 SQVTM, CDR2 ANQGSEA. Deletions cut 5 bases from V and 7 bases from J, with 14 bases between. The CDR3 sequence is CSVIGRAGEAFF. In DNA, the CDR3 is TGCAGCGTTATAGGTAGGGCGGGTGAAGCTTTCTTT. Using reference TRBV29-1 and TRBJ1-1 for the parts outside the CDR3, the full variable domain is SAVISQKPSRDICQRGTSLTIQCQVDSQVTMMFWYRQQPGQSLTLIATANQGSEATYESGFVIDKFPISRPNLTFSTLTVSNMSPEDSSIYLCSVIGRAGEAFFGQGTRLTVV.

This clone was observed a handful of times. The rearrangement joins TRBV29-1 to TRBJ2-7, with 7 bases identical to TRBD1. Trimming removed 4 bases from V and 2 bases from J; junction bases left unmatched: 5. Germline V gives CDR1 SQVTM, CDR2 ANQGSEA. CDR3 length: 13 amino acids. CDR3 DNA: TGCAGCGTTGGCTCCAGGGGGACCTACGAGCAGTACTTC. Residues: CSVGSRGTYEQYF.

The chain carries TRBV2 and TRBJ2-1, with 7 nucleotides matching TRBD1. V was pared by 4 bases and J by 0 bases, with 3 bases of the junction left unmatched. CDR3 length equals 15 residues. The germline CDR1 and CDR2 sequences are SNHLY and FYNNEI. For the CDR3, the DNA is TGTGCCAGCAGTGGGCGACAGGGCTCCTACAATGAGCAGTTCTTC. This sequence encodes CASSGRQGSYNEQFF.

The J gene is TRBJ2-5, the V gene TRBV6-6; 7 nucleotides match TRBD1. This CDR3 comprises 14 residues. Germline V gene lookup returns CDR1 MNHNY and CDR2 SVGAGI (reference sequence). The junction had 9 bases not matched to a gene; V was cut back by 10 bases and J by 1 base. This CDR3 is CATDKDRFQETQYF. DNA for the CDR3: TGTGCCACCGATAAGGACAGGTTCCAAGAGACCCAGTACTTC.